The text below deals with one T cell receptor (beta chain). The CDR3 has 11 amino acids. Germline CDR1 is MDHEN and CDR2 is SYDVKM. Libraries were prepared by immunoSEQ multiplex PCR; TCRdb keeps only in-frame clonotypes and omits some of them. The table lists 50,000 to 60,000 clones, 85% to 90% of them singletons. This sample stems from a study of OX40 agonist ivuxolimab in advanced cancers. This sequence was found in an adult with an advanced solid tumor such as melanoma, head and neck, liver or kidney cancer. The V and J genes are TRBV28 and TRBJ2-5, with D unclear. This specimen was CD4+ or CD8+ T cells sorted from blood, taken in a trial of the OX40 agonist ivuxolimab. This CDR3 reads CGSYGTGRKYF. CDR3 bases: TGTGGGAGTTATGGTACTGGCCGGAAGTACTTC. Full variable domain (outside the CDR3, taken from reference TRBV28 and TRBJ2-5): DVKVTQSSRYLVKRTGEKVFLECVQDMDHENMFWYRQDPGLGLRLIYFSYDVKMKEKGDIPEGYSVSREKKERFSLILESASTNQTSMYLCGSYGTGRKYFGPGTRLLVL.